The 20 T cell receptor beta chains reported below all come from one sample, sequenced in a study of Graves' ophthalmopathy and Graves' hyperthyroidism. For repertoire sequencing, the TCR beta CDR3 regions were amplified from RNA transcripts. First-round RT-PCR used HTBI primers; second-round multiplex PCR followed. TCRdb redid the calling of the multiplex PCR reads with MiXCR, one entry per CDR3 protein. The data show approximately 500,000 distinct CDR3 sequences, 13% to 15% seen once. The sequenced sample was blood. The receptors derive from a woman in her 30s with Graves' ophthalmopathy.

This rearrangement joins TRBV20-1 to TRBJ1-6; no reliable D call. Germline loops: CDR1 DFQATT, CDR2 SNEGSKA (reference sequence). V lost 0 bases and J lost 5, with 8 bases in between. The CDR3 runs to 14 residues. The CDR3 is CSARDPGDNSPLHF. CDR3 sequence (DNA): TGCAGTGCTAGAGATCCCGGGGATAATTCACCCCTCCACTTT.

This clonotype has ten or more counts. The chain uses TRBV28 and TRBJ1-6, with a tentative D call TRBD1 (6 bases). Trimming pared 5 bases from V and 0 bases from J, leaving 17 bases between. Germline CDR1 is MDHEN and CDR2 is SYDVKM. The CDR3 contains 18 residues. CDR3 nucleotide sequence: TGTGCCAGCAGTGCATCCGGGACACGGAACTCCTATAATTCACCCCTCCACTTT. Translated, it gives CASSASGTRNSYNSPLHF.

This clonotype was counted many times. V is TRBV27 and J is TRBJ2-7; no clear D. CDR3 length: 13 residues. Germline loops: CDR1 MNHEY, CDR2 SMNVEV (reference sequence). V was trimmed by 6 bases and J by 5 bases, leaving 14 bases between them. CDR3 sequence: CASRGDKTHEQYF. The CDR3 DNA reads TGTGCCAGCAGGGGCGACAAGACCCACGAGCAGTACTTC.

This clonotype appeared many times. This sequence joins TRBV12-3 or TRBV12-4 and TRBJ1-5; tentatively, D is TRBD1 (6 bases). The ends were cut back, 6 bases at V and 4 bases at J, with 16 bases in the middle. The CDR3 extends over 15 amino acids. The CDR3, as DNA: TGTGCCAGCAGCCGGGCCGGGGGGCGAAATCAGCCCCAGCATTTT. It is translated as CASSRAGGRNQPQHF.

This clonotype was recorded at least ten times. The rearrangement joins TRBV11-1 to TRBJ2-2; D call uncertain. Germline CDR1 and CDR2: SGHAT and FQDESV (reference sequence). This CDR3 has 13 residues. The V and J ends lost 5 bases and 4 bases respectively, with 8 bases between them. This CDR3 reads CASSPFGTGELFF. CDR3 coding DNA: TGTGCCAGCAGCCCCTTCGGCACCGGGGAGCTGTTTTTT.

This clonotype was counted ten times or more. The chain links TRBV7-9 to TRBJ1-2, with D maybe TRBD1 (5 bases). The germline V gene encodes CDR1 SEHNR and CDR2 FQNEAQ (reference sequence). This CDR3 is 13 amino acids long. V was pared by 5 bases and J by 7 bases, with 14 bases between. This CDR3 is CASSKWDGLGYTF. CDR3 DNA sequence: TGTGCCAGCAGCAAGTGGGACGGCCTTGGCTACACCTTC.

Many counts were recorded for this clonotype. This chain joins TRBV6-1 and TRBJ1-2, with 7 bases aligning to TRBD1. The CDR3 spans 12 residues. Trimming cost V 8 bases and J 5 bases; bases outside gene matches: 5. Germline lookup yields CDR1 MNHNS and CDR2 SASEGT. The CDR3 nucleotides read TGTGCCAGCGACCAGGGGGGATATGGCTACACCTTC. Its protein product is CASDQGGYGYTF.

There are many counts of this clonotype. This chain connects TRBV6-1 to TRBJ2-7; D is ambiguous. The V end was cut by 2 bases, the J end by 2 bases, with 16 bases between. The germline gives CDR1 MNHNS, CDR2 SASEGT. The CDR3 extends over 16 amino acids. CDR3 nucleotides: TGTGCCAGCAGTGAAAACCATTGGGCGGAAACCTACGAGCAGTACTTC. Protein sequence: CASSENHWAETYEQYF.

This clonotype was seen many times. V gene TRBV12-3 or TRBV12-4 combines with J gene TRBJ1-2; 9 bases are shared with TRBD1. This CDR3 contains 13 residues. V was clipped by 5 bases and J by 7 bases; unmatched bases: 5. The CDR3 is CASSPRTGVGYTF. In DNA, the CDR3 is TGTGCCAGCAGTCCCAGGACAGGGGTTGGCTACACCTTC.

Concerning this clonotype: A read error may be the cause here, since a much bigger clone is one base away. The chain recombines TRBV28 with TRBJ2-5; 9 bases line up with TRBD1. This CDR3 has 15 amino acids. CDR1 and CDR2 (germline): MDHEN, SYDVKM. CDR3 region: CASSRDRATQETQDF. CDR3 in DNA: TGTGCCAGCAGTCGGGACAGGGCGACCCAAGAGACCCAGGACTTC. Variable domain in full (rest from reference TRBV28 and TRBJ2-5): DVKVTQSSRYLVKRTGEKVFLECVQDMDHENMFWYRQDPGLGLRLIYFSYDVKMKEKGDIPEGYSVSREKKERFSLILESASTNQTSMYLCASSRDRATQETQDFGPGTRLLVL.

The chain links TRBV27 to TRBJ1-2; no definite D call. Trimming cost V 0 bases and J 0 bases, with 5 bases left between them. From germline, CDR1 is MNHEY and CDR2 SMNVEV (reference sequence). CDR3 length: 14 amino acids. The CDR3 spells CASSLSGPNYGYTF. CDR3 bases: TGTGCCAGCAGTTTATCCGGCCCTAACTATGGCTACACCTTC.

This clonotype has ten or more counts. J is TRBJ2-5 and V is TRBV30; TRBD2 matches 10 bases. This CDR3 region has 14 residues. Per germline, CDR1 GTSNPN and CDR2 SVGIG (reference sequence). Trimming took 3 bases from V and 4 from J; bases not matched to a gene: 5. The chain's CDR3 is CAWRLAGGRETQYF. The CDR3 DNA reads TGTGCCTGGAGATTAGCGGGGGGCCGAGAGACCCAGTACTTC. The full variable domain, with the rest looked up from reference TRBV30 and TRBJ2-5, is SQTIHQWPATLVQPVGSPLSLECTVEGTSNPNLYWYRQAAGRGLQLLFYSVGIGQISSEVPQNLSASRPQDRQFILSSKKLLLSDSGFYLCAWRLAGGRETQYFGPGTRLLVL.

This clonotype was observed many times. The genes are TRBV12-3 or TRBV12-4 and TRBJ1-1, with 7 bases lining up with TRBD1. The CDR3 runs to 15 residues. With 6 bases clipped from V and 1 base from J, the junction kept 8 bases outside the gene matches. For the CDR3, the DNA is TGTGCCAGCAGCCCTTACTACAGGGGGAACACTGAAGCTTTCTTT. Protein sequence: CASSPYYRGNTEAFF.

Ten or more counts support this clonotype. The chain has TRBV30 and TRBJ1-2; D gene uncertain. The germline gives CDR1 GTSNPN, CDR2 SVGIG (reference sequence). The CDR3 length is 14 residues. V lost 1 base and J lost 0, with 9 bases in between. CDR3 sequence: CAWSGLVANYGYTF. The CDR3 nucleotides are TGTGCCTGGAGTGGCTTGGTAGCTAACTATGGCTACACCTTC.

This clonotype was counted between two and nine times. This sequence joins TRBV5-5 and TRBJ2-2; weak D call: TRBD1 (6 bases). Between the trimmed V and J ends, which lost 2 bases and 6 bases, there was a span of 8 bases. The CDR3 runs to 13 residues. Looked up from germline, CDR1 is SGHKS and CDR2 is YYEKEE (reference sequence). CDR3 region: CASSFEGAGELFF. The CDR3 nucleotides read TGTGCCAGCAGCTTCGAGGGGGCCGGGGAGCTGTTTTTT.

This clonotype occurred many times. The chain carries TRBV29-1 and TRBJ2-7; a possible D gene is TRBD2 (6 bases). The CDR3 totals 13 residues. V was clipped by 4 bases and J by 4 bases, with 14 bases between them. Germline CDR1 SQVTM, CDR2 ANQGSEA. CDR3 bases: TGCAGCGTTGCGGCGAGGCGGGGTTACGAGCAGTACTTC. It is translated as CSVAARRGYEQYF.

This clonotype was found many times. The chain combines TRBV9 with TRBJ2-7, with D perhaps matching TRBD1 or TRBD2 (6 bases each). The germline CDR1 and CDR2 sequences are SGDLS and YYNGEE. V lost 0 bases, J lost 4 bases, and 11 bases lay in between. This CDR3 contains 14 residues. CDR3 DNA: TGTGCCAGCAGCGTAGGGGGGGCTGCGTACGAGCAGTACTTC. Its protein is CASSVGGAAYEQYF.

This clonotype was counted ten times or more. In nucleotides, the CDR3 is TGTGCCAGCAGTTTCTGGGGCAGGGGGGGAACTGAAGCTTTCTTT. The encoded protein is CASSFWGRGGTEAFF. The chain recombines TRBV12-3 or TRBV12-4 with TRBJ1-1, with 7 bases aligning to TRBD1. The CDR3 has 15 amino acids. Trimming cost V 3 bases and J 5 bases; bases outside gene matches: 9.

The sample holds many counts of this clonotype. V is TRBV20-1 and J is TRBJ2-7; no clear D. CDR1 is DFQATT, CDR2 SNEGSKA, per germline (reference sequence). This CDR3 contains 14 residues. The germline V and J ends were trimmed by 5 bases and 4 bases, with 18 bases remaining between them. The CDR3 bases are TGCAGTGCTCCGATGGACGGAGCTACTTACGAGCAGTACTTC. Amino acids: CSAPMDGATYEQYF.

This rearrangement joins TRBV6-1 to TRBJ2-5, with 9 bases that match TRBD1. This CDR3 comprises 16 residues. The germline CDR1 and CDR2 sequences are MNHNS and SASEGT. Losses at the gene ends were 6 bases for V and 0 bases for J; bases not matched to a gene: 8. In nucleotides, the CDR3 is TGTGCCAGCAGGGGTCACAGGGGGCAGTACCAAGAGACCCAGTACTTC. This codes for CASRGHRGQYQETQYF.